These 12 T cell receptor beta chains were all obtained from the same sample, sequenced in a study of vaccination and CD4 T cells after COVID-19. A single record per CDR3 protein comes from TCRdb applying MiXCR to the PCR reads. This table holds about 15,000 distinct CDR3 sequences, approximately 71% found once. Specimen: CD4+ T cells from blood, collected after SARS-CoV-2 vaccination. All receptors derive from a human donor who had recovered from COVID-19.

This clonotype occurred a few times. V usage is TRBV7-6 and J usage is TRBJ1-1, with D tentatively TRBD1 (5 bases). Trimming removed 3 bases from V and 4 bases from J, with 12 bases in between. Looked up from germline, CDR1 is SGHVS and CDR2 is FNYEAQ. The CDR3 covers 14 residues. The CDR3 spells CASSLTAKGTEAFF. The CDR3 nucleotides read TGTGCCAGCAGCTTGACAGCCAAAGGCACTGAAGCTTTCTTT. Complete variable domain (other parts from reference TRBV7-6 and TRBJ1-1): GAGVSQSPRYKVTKRGQDVALRCDPISGHVSLYWYRQALGQGPEFLTYFNYEAQQDKSGLPNDRFSAERPEGSISTLTIQRTEQRDSAMYRCASSLTAKGTEAFFGQGTRLTVV.

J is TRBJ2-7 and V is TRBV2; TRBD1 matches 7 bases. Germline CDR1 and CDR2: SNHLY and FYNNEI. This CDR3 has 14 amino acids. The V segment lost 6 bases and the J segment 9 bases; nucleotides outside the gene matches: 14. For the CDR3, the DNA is TGTGCCAGCAGCCCCGGGACAGTGAATTTGGGGCAGTACTTC. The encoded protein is CASSPGTVNLGQYF.

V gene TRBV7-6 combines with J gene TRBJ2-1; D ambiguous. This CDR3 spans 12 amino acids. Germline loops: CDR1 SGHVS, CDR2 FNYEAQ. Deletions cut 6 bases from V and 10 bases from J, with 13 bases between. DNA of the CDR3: TGTGCCAGCAGTCTCACTTTGGGGGAGCAGTTCTTC. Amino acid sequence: CASSLTLGEQFF. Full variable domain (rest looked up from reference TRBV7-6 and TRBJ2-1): GAGVSQSPRYKVTKRGQDVALRCDPISGHVSLYWYRQALGQGPEFLTYFNYEAQQDKSGLPNDRFSAERPEGSISTLTIQRTEQRDSAMYRCASSLTLGEQFFGPGTRLTVL.

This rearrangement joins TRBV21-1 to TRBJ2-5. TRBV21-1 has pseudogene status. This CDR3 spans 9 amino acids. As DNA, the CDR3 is TGTGCCAGCCGAGAGACCCAGTACTTC. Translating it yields CASRETQYF.

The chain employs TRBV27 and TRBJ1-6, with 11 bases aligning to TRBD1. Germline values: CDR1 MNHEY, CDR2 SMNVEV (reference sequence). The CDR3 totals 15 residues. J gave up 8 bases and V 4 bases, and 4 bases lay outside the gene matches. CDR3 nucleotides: TGTGCCAGCAGTTGGGACAGGGGGTTTGATTCACCCCTCCACTTT. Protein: CASSWDRGFDSPLHF.

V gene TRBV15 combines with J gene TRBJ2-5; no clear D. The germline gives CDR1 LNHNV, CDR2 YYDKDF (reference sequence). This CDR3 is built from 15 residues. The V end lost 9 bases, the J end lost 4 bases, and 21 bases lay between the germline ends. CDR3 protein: CATALAQAIGETQYF. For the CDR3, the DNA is TGTGCCACTGCCCTCGCGCAGGCCATCGGAGAGACCCAGTACTTC.

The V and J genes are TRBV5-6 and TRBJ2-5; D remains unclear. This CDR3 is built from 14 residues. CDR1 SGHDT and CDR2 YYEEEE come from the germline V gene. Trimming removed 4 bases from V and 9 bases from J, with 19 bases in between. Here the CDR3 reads CASSALPGALAQYF. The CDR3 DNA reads TGTGCCAGCAGCGCCCTCCCGGGCGCTCTGGCCCAGTACTTC.

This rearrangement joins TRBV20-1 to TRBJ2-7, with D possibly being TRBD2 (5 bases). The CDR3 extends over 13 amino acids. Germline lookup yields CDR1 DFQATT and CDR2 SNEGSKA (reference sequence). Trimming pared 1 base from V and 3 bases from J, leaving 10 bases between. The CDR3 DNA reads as TGCAGTGCTAGAGGGCGGGTCTTCTACGAGCAGTACTTC. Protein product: CSARGRVFYEQYF.

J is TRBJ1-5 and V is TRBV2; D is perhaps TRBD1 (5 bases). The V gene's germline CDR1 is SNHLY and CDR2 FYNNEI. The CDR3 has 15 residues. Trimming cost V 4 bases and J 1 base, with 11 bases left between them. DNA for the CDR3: TGTGCCAGCAGTGGGACATGGGGGAGCAATCAGCCCCAGCATTTT. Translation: CASSGTWGSNQPQHF. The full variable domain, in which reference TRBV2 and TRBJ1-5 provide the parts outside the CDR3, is EPEVTQTPSHQVTQMGQEVILRCVPISNHLYFYWYRQILGQKVEFLVSFYNNEISEKSEIFDDQFSVERPDGSNFTLKIRSTKLEDSAMYFCASSGTWGSNQPQHFGDGTRLSIL.

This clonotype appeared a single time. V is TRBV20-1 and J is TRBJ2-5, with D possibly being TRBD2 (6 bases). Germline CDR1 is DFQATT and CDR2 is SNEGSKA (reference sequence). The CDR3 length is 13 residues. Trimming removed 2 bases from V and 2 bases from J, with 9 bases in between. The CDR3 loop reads CSARRGLQETQYF. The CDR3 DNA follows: TGCAGTGCTAGACGGGGACTGCAAGAGACCCAGTACTTC.

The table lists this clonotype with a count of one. In nucleotides, the CDR3 is TGTGCCAGCAGCAAACTCTCTCACCATAATTCACCCCTCCACTTT. Translated: CASSKLSHHNSPLHF. The chain employs TRBV21-1 and TRBJ1-6. TRBV21-1 is annotated as a pseudogene. There are 15 residues in the CDR3.

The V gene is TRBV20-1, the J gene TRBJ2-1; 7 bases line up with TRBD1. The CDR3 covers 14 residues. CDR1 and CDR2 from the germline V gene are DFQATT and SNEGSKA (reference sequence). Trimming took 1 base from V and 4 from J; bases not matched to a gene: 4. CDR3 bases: TGCAGTGCTAGAGGGGACAGAGATTACAATGAGCAGTTCTTC. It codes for CSARGDRDYNEQFF.